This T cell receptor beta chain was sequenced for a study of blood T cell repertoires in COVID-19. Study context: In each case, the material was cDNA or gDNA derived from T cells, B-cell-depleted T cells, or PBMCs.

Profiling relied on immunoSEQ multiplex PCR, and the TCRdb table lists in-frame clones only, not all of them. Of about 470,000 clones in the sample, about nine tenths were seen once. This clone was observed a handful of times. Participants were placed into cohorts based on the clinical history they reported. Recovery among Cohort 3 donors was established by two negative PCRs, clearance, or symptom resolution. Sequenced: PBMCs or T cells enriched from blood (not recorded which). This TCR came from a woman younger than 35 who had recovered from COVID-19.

The CDR3 spells CASSNTEQGIAFF. DNA of the CDR3: TGTGCCAGTTCCAACACCGAACAGGGGATAGCTTTCTTT. The chain links TRBV18 to TRBJ1-1; 7 nucleotides agree with TRBD1. The CDR3 runs to 13 residues. V was pared by 9 bases and J by 10 bases, with 14 bases of the junction left unmatched. CDR1 is KGHSH and CDR2 is LQKENI in the germline V gene.